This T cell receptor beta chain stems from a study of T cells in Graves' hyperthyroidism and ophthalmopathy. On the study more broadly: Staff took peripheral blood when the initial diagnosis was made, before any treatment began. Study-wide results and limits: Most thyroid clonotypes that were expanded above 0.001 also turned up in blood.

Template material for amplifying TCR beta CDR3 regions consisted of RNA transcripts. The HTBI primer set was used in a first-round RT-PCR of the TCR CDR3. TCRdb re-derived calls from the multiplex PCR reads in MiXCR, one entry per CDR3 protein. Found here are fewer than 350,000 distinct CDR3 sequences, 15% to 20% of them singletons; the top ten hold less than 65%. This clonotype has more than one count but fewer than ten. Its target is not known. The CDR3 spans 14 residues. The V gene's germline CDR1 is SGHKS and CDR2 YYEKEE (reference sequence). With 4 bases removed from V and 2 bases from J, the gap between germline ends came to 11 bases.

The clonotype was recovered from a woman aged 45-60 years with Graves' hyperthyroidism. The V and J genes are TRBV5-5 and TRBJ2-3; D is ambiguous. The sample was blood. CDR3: CASSPEGNTDTQYF. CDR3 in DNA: TGTGCCAGCAGCCCCGAAGGAAACACAGATACGCAGTATTTT.